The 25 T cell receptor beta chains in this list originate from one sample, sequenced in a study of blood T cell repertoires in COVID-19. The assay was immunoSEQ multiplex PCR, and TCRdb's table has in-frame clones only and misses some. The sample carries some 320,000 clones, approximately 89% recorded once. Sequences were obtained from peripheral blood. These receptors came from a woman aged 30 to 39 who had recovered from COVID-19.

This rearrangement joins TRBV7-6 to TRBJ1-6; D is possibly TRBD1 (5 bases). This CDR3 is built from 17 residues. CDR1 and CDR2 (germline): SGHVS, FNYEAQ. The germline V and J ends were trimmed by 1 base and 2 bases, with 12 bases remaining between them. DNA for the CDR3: TGTGCCAGCAGCTTAGTAGCCGGGGGGACCTATAATTCACCCCTCCACTTT. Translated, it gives CASSLVAGGTYNSPLHF.

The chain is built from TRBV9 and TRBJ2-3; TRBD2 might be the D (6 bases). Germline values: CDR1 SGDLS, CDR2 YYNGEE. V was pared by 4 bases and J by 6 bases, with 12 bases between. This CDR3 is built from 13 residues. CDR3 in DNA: TGTGCCAGCAGCCCCCGACGGGGGGATACGCAGTATTTT. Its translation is CASSPRRGDTQYF.

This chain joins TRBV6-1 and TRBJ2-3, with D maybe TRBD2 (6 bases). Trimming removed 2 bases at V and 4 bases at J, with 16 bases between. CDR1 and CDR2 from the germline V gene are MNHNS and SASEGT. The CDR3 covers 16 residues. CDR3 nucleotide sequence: TGTGCCAGCAGTGAATCTTGGGGGGTCCGATCAGATACGCAGTATTTT. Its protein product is CASSESWGVRSDTQYF.

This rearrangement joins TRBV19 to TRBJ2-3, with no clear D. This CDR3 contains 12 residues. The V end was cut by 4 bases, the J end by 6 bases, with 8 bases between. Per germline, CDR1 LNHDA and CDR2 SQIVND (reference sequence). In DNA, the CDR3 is TGTGCCAGTAGTACACAGACGGATACGCAGTATTTT. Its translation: CASSTQTDTQYF.

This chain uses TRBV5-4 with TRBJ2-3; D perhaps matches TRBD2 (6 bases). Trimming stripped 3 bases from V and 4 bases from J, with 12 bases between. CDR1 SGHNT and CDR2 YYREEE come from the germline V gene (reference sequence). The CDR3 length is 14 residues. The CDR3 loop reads CASSSRWGADTQYF. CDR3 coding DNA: TGTGCCAGCAGCTCGAGGTGGGGGGCAGATACGCAGTATTTT.

The CDR3 region is CAWSVGLGQSDLKYF. DNA for the CDR3: TGTGCCTGGAGTGTAGGTTTGGGACAGTCAGATTTGAAGTACTTC. V gene TRBV30 combines with J gene TRBJ2-7; 7 bases fit TRBD1. The CDR3 extends over 15 amino acids. After removal of 0 bases from V and 11 bases from J, the junction contained 16 bases not matched to a gene. Germline V lookup: CDR1 GTSNPN, CDR2 SVGIG (reference sequence).

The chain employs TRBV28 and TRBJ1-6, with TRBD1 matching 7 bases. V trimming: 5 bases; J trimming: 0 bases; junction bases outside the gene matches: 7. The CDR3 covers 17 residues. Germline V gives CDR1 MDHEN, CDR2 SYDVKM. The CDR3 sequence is CASSLPRQGSYNSPLHF. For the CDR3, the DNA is TGTGCCAGCAGTCTTCCTCGACAGGGCTCCTATAATTCACCCCTCCACTTT.

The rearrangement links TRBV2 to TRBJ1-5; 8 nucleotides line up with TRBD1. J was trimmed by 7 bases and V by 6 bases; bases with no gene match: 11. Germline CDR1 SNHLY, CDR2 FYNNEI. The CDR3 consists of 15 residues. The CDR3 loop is CASRDGQGAWQPQHF. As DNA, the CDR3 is TGTGCCAGCAGGGACGGGCAGGGGGCCTGGCAGCCCCAGCATTTT.

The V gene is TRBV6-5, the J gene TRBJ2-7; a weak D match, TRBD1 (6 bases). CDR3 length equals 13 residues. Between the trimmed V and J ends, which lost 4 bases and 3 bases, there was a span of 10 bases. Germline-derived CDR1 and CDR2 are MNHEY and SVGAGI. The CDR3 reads CASSSGQFYEQYF. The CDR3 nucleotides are TGTGCCAGCAGTTCCGGACAGTTCTACGAGCAGTACTTC.

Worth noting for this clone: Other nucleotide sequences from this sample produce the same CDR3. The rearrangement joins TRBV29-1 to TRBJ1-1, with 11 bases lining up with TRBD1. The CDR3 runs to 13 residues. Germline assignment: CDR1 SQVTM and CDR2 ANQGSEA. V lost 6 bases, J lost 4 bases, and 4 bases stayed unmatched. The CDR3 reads CSVDRGLGTEAFF. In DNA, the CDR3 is TGCAGCGTGGACAGGGGGCTTGGCACTGAAGCTTTCTTT.

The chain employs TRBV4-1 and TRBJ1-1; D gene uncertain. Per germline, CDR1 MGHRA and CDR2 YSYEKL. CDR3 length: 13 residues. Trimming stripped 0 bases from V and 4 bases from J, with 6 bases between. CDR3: CASSQDPSTEAFF. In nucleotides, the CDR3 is TGCGCCAGCAGCCAAGATCCGAGCACTGAAGCTTTCTTT.

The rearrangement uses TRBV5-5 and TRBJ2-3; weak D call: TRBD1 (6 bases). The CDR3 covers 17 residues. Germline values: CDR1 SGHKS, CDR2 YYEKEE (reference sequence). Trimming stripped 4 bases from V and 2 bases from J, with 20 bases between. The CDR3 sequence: CASSPRKAGALTDTQYF. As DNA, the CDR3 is TGTGCCAGCAGCCCCCGGAAGGCAGGGGCACTCACAGATACGCAGTATTTT.

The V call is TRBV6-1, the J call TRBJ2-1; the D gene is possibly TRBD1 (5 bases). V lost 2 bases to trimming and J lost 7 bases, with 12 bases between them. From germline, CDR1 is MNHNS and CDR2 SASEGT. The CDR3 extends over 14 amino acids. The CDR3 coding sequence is TGTGCCAGCAGTGAATGGCAGGGCGCGAATGAGCAGTTCTTC. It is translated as CASSEWQGANEQFF.

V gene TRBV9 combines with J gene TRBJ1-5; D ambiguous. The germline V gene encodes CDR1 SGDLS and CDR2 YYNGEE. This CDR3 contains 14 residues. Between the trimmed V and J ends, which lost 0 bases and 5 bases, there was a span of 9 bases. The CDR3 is CASSVGGYDQPQHF. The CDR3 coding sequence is TGTGCCAGCAGCGTAGGCGGGTACGATCAGCCCCAGCATTTT.

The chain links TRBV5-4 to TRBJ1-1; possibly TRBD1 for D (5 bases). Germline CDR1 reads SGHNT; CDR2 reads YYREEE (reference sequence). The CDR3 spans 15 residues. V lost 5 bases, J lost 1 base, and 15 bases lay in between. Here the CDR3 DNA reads TGTGCCAGCAGGATCGGGCAGGGCAAGAACACTGAAGCTTTCTTT. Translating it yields CASRIGQGKNTEAFF.

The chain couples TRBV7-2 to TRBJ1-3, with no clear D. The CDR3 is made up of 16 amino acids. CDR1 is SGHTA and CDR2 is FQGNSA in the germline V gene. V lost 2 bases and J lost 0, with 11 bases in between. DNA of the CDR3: TGTGCCAGCAGCTTAACAGAAGCCTACTCTGGAAACACCATATATTTT. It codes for CASSLTEAYSGNTIYF.

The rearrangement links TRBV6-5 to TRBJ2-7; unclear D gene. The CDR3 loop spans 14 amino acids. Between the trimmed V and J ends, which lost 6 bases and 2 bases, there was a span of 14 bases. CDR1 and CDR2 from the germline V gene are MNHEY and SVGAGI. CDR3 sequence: CASSRTQRTYEQYF. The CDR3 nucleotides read TGTGCCAGCAGCCGTACCCAGCGAACCTACGAGCAGTACTTC.

The CDR3 bases are TGTGCCAGCAGTTCGGACAGGGACTACTATGGCTACACCTTC. This translates into CASSSDRDYYGYTF. The chain carries TRBV27 and TRBJ1-2; TRBD1 matches at 8 bases. J gave up 3 bases and V 4 bases, and 4 bases lay outside the gene matches. Germline CDR1 and CDR2: MNHEY and SMNVEV (reference sequence). The CDR3 length is 14 residues.

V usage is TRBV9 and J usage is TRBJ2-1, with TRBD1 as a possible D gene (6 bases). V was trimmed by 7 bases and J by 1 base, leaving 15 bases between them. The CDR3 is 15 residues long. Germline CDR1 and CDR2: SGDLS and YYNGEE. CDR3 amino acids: CASSTTGQSYNEQFF. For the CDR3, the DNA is TGTGCCAGCTCTACTACCGGACAGTCCTACAATGAGCAGTTCTTC.

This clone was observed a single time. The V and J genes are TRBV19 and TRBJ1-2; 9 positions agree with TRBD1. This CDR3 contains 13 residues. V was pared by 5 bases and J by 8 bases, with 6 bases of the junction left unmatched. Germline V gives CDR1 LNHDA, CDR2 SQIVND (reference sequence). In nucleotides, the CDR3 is TGTGCCAGTAGTGGAACCACAGGGGGCGGCTACACCTTC. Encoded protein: CASSGTTGGGYTF. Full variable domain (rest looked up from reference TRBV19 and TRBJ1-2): DGGITQSPKYLFRKEGQNVTLSCEQNLNHDAMYWYRQDPGQGLRLIYYSQIVNDFQKGDIAEGYSVSREKKESFPLTVTSAQKNPTAFYLCASSGTTGGGYTFGSGTRLTVV.

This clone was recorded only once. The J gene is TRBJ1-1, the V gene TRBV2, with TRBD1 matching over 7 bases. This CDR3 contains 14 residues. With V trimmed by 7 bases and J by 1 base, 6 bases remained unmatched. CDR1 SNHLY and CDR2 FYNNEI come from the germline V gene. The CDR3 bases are TGTGCCAGCATCCCGGACAGGACGAACACTGAAGCTTTCTTT. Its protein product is CASIPDRTNTEAFF.

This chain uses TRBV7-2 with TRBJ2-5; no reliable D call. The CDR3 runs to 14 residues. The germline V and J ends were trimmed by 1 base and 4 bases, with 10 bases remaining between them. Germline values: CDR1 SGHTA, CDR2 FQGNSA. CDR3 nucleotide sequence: TGTGCCAGCAGCTTAGACGGTTATGGAGAGACCCAGTACTTC. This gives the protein CASSLDGYGETQYF.

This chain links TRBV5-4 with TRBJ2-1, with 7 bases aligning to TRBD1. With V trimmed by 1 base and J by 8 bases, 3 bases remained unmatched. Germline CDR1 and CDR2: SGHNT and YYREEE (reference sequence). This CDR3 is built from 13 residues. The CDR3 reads CASSLLDRDEQFF. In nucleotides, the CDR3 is TGTGCCAGCAGCTTGCTCGACAGGGATGAGCAGTTCTTC.

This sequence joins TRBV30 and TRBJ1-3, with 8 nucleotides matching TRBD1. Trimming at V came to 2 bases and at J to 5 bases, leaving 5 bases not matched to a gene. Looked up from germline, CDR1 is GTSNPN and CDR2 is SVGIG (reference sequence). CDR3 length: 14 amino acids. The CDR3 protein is CAWSTAGGRNTIYF. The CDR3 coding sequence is TGTGCCTGGAGTACAGCAGGGGGCCGAAACACCATATATTTT.

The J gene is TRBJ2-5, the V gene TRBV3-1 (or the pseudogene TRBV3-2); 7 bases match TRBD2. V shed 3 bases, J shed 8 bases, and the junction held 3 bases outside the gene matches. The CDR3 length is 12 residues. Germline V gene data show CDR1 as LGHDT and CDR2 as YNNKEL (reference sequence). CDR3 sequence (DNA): TGTGCCAGCAGCCATGCTAGCGGAACCCAGTACTTC. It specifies CASSHASGTQYF.